These 23 T cell receptor beta chains came from one sample sequenced in a study of cytomegalovirus exposure and HLA in healthy donors (dated 2017 in TCRdb). The method behind the library was the immunoSEQ multiplex PCR assay. The multiplex PCR relied on a mix of 60 forward primers for TCR Vbeta segments and 13 reverse primers for TCR Jbeta segments. The clones in this table, taken by TCRdb from immuneACCESS, are in-frame only. Not every clone is retained; where verified, under half of the shortfall comes from an unresolved V gene, and the cause of the rest is unknown. Within this sample are about 150,000 clones, with roughly 85% of them counted one time only. Clones ranked in the top ten supply 6% to 7.5% of the sample. Sequenced material: PBMCs. The receptor set was obtained from a man between 40 and 49 years old in good health and CMV-seropositive.

The chain is built from TRBV18 and TRBJ2-7; D gene uncertain. CDR3 length equals 14 residues. Germline V gene lookup returns CDR1 KGHSH and CDR2 LQKENI. Trimming pared 2 bases from V and 2 bases from J, leaving 10 bases between. The CDR3 region is CASSPSSEPYEQYF. The CDR3 region has the DNA TGTGCCAGCTCACCATCCAGCGAGCCCTACGAGCAGTACTTC.

The chain links TRBV19 to TRBJ1-5; 7 positions agree with TRBD1. V was clipped by 7 bases and J by 2 bases; unmatched bases: 5. CDR3 size: 14 residues. Germline V CDR1 and CDR2: LNHDA, SQIVND (reference sequence). The CDR3 region has the DNA TGTGCCAGTACCCCCGACAGGGGCAATCAGCCCCAGCATTTT. The encoded protein is CASTPDRGNQPQHF.

This clone occurred once. The chain recombines TRBV2 with TRBJ1-5, with TRBD1 matching 8 bases. Per germline, CDR1 SNHLY and CDR2 FYNNEI. This CDR3 is 15 amino acids long. J was trimmed by 4 bases and V by 4 bases; bases with no gene match: 6. CDR3 in DNA: TGTGCCAGCAGTGGAGACAGGGGACGGAATCAGCCCCAGCATTTT. Residues: CASSGDRGRNQPQHF.

The J gene is TRBJ2-1, the V gene TRBV15; D is undetermined. CDR3 length: 13 residues. Germline CDR1 LNHNV, CDR2 YYDKDF (reference sequence). V gave up 0 bases and J gave up 8 bases, with 8 bases separating them. This CDR3 reads CATSRDPSDEQFF. CDR3 nucleotides: TGTGCCACCAGCAGAGATCCCTCTGATGAGCAGTTCTTC.

A remark on this clone: At one of its ends the junction is not consistent with the germline gene, which may arise from a read error. This chain links TRBV5-4 with TRBJ2-5; 7 bases map to TRBD2. The V gene's germline CDR1 is SGHNT and CDR2 YYREEE (reference sequence). This CDR3 contains 14 residues. CDR3 amino acids: CASSGRAFQEAQYF. CDR3 DNA sequence: TGTGCCAGCAGCGGGAGGGCCTTTCAAGAGGCCCAGTACTTC. The full variable domain, completed using reference TRBV5-4 and TRBJ2-5, is ETGVTQSPTHLIKTRGQQVTLRCSSQSGHNTVSWYQQALGQGPQFIFQYYREEENGRGNFPPRFSGLQFPNYSSELNVNALELDDSALYLCASSGRAFQEAQYFGPGTRLLVL.

The V gene is TRBV15, the J gene TRBJ1-1, with D hard to call. CDR1 and CDR2 (germline): LNHNV, YYDKDF (reference sequence). This CDR3 region has 13 residues. The germline V and J ends were trimmed by 1 base and 5 bases, with 8 bases remaining between them. In DNA form, the CDR3 reads TGTGCCACCAGCAGAGTTCAGCGAACTGAAGCTTTCTTT. It is translated as CATSRVQRTEAFF. Combining the CDR3 with reference TRBV15 and TRBJ1-1 gives the whole variable domain DAMVIQNPRYQVTQFGKPVTLSCSQTLNHNVMYWYQQKSSQAPKLLFHYYDKDFNNEADTPDNFQSRRPNTSFCFLDIRSPGLGDTAMYLCATSRVQRTEAFFGQGTRLTVV.

The V and J genes are TRBV5-1 and TRBJ2-3; TRBD1 is a possible D gene (6 bases). Germline-derived CDR1 and CDR2 are SGHRS and YFSETQ. The V and J ends lost 3 bases and 2 bases respectively, with 13 bases between them. The CDR3 consists of 15 residues. Here the CDR3 reads CASSSSGAPTDTQYF. CDR3 coding DNA: TGCGCCAGCAGCTCGTCAGGGGCCCCCACAGATACGCAGTATTTT.

The chain is built from TRBV12-5 and TRBJ2-5; no definite D call. Trimming took off 2 bases at V and 1 base at J, with 11 bases between the two ends. The CDR3 contains 15 residues. Germline V gives CDR1 LGHNT, CDR2 FRNRAP. For the CDR3, the DNA is TGTGCTAGTGGTTTGTTGGGCCAGTTCCAAGAGACCCAGTACTTC. Translating gives CASGLLGQFQETQYF.

In this sample, this clone turned up a few times. The V call is TRBV6-6, the J call TRBJ2-5, with no clear D. The end of the DNA is better explained by TRBJ2-7, so the J call may be wrong. Germline V gene data show CDR1 as MNHNY and CDR2 as SVGAGI (reference sequence). The CDR3 extends over 12 amino acids. CDR3: CASSYTTYEQYF. CDR3 DNA sequence: TGTGCCAGCAGTTACACCACCTACGAGCAGTACTTC.

The chain employs TRBV5-1 and TRBJ2-1, with D maybe TRBD2 (6 bases). Germline V gives CDR1 SGHRS, CDR2 YFSETQ. CDR3 length equals 15 residues. V was shortened by 4 bases and J by 2 bases, with 13 bases between the two germline ends. CDR3: CASSLRGGTYNEQFF. In DNA, the CDR3 is TGCGCCAGCAGCCTGCGGGGTGGCACCTACAATGAGCAGTTCTTC.

This chain links TRBV9 with TRBJ2-7; TRBD1 is a possible D gene (6 bases). The germline V and J ends were trimmed by 3 bases and 6 bases, with 13 bases remaining between them. CDR1 is SGDLS and CDR2 is YYNGEE in the germline V gene. CDR3 length: 13 amino acids. The CDR3 reads CASSGYMGAEQYF. The CDR3 nucleotides are TGTGCCAGCAGCGGGTACATGGGGGCCGAGCAGTACTTC.

This rearrangement joins TRBV5-6 to TRBJ2-7, with TRBD2 matching 10 bases. CDR1 SGHDT and CDR2 YYEEEE come from the germline V gene. With V trimmed by 2 bases and J by 1 base, 0 bases remained unmatched. This CDR3 contains 14 residues. In DNA, the CDR3 is TGTGCCAGCAGCTTACTAGCGGGATCCTACGAGCAGTACTTC. This encodes CASSLLAGSYEQYF.

The V call is TRBV2, the J call TRBJ2-2, with D possibly matching TRBD1 (7 bases). CDR1 is SNHLY and CDR2 is FYNNEI in the germline V gene. The CDR3 spans 14 residues. The V end lost 11 bases, the J end lost 7 bases, and 20 bases lay between the germline ends. CDR3 coding DNA: TGTGCCGGCCAGGGGGGAACCTCTCACGGGGAGCTGTTTTTT. Translation gives CAGQGGTSHGELFF.

The J gene is TRBJ2-1, the V gene TRBV25-1, with D tentatively TRBD1 (5 bases). V was trimmed by 6 bases and J by 10 bases, leaving 16 bases between them. Germline CDR1 reads MGHDK; CDR2 reads SYGVNS. This CDR3 contains 13 residues. The DNA for the CDR3 is TGTGCCAGCAGCCCCCAAGGAAGGGGCGAGCAGTTCTTC. It specifies CASSPQGRGEQFF.

This clone was seen only a few times. The chain carries TRBV10-3 and TRBJ1-1; D possibly corresponds to TRBD1 (5 bases). Germline V CDR1 and CDR2: ENHRY, SYGVKD. The V end was cut by 10 bases, the J end by 1 base, with 13 bases between. The CDR3 has 13 residues. The CDR3 spells CASTGEKNTEAFF. The CDR3, as DNA: TGTGCCAGTACGGGGGAGAAGAACACTGAAGCTTTCTTT.

V usage is TRBV29-1 and J usage is TRBJ2-1; 13 bases agree with TRBD2. With V trimmed by 6 bases and J by 9 bases, 8 bases remained unmatched. CDR1 SQVTM and CDR2 ANQGSEA come from the germline V gene. CDR3 length: 14 amino acids. Here the CDR3 DNA reads TGCAGCGTCGAACTAGCGGGAGGGCAGTTTGAGCAGTTCTTC. As protein: CSVELAGGQFEQFF.

The V and J genes are TRBV10-3 and TRBJ2-3; TRBD1 is a possible D gene (5 bases). In germline, CDR1 is ENHRY, CDR2 SYGVKD. Trimming pared 10 bases from V and 3 bases from J, leaving 20 bases between. CDR3 length equals 15 residues. In DNA, the CDR3 is TGTGCCACCACTCGAATGACAGCCGGGACAGATACGCAGTATTTT. Translated: CATTRMTAGTDTQYF.

This rearrangement joins TRBV27 to TRBJ1-2, with 10 bases fitting TRBD1. The CDR3 totals 16 residues. Germline trimming cut 8 bases from V and 3 bases from J; bases unmatched to any gene: 12. Germline CDR1 reads MNHEY; CDR2 reads SMNVEV (reference sequence). CDR3 bases: TGTGCCAGCGCCCGGGCCGGACAGGGGGTGGACTATGGCTACACCTTC. Residues: CASARAGQGVDYGYTF.

This clone was detected only a few times. This chain joins TRBV19 and TRBJ2-6; no reliable D call. Trimming stripped 5 bases from V and 2 bases from J, with 13 bases between. The CDR3 covers 16 residues. Germline V CDR1 and CDR2: LNHDA, SQIVND (reference sequence). CDR3 nucleotides: TGTGCCAGTAGTGGGTTGATGGCGGCTGGGGCCAACGTCCTGACTTTC. Its protein product is CASSGLMAAGANVLTF. Drawing the rest from reference TRBV19 and TRBJ2-6, the complete variable domain is DGGITQSPKYLFRKEGQNVTLSCEQNLNHDAMYWYRQDPGQGLRLIYYSQIVNDFQKGDIAEGYSVSREKKESFPLTVTSAQKNPTAFYLCASSGLMAAGANVLTFGAGSRLTVL.

The chain is built from TRBV5-6 and TRBJ1-5; the match to TRBD1 covers 9 bases. CDR3 length: 15 amino acids. The junction had 9 bases not matched to a gene; V was cut back by 4 bases and J by 7 bases. Germline CDR1 reads SGHDT; CDR2 reads YYEEEE. The CDR3 here is CASSRGTGSGQPQHF. The CDR3 bases are TGTGCCAGCAGCCGGGGGACAGGGAGTGGACAGCCCCAGCATTTT.

The chain is built from TRBV7-9 and TRBJ2-3; D possibly corresponds to TRBD2 (6 bases). V was trimmed by 1 base and J by 6 bases, leaving 11 bases between them. The CDR3 extends over 14 amino acids. CDR1 is SEHNR and CDR2 is FQNEAQ in the germline V gene (reference sequence). The CDR3 DNA sequence: TGTGCCAGCAGCTTAGTCGGGACTGGGGATACGCAGTATTTT. This translates into CASSLVGTGDTQYF.

This chain links TRBV19 with TRBJ2-7, with TRBD2 matching 9 bases. Germline CDR1 reads LNHDA; CDR2 reads SQIVND (reference sequence). V dropped 6 bases and J dropped 0; count of bases not matched to a gene: 9. The CDR3 runs 16 residues. This CDR3 is CASSEVASGTSYEQYF. CDR3 DNA: TGTGCCAGTAGCGAAGTTGCTAGCGGGACCTCCTACGAGCAGTACTTC.

The V gene is TRBV6-1, the J gene TRBJ2-1; 10 bases align to TRBD2. The germline CDR1 and CDR2 sequences are MNHNS and SASEGT. V gave up 4 bases and J gave up 4 bases; unmatched junction bases: 4. The CDR3 runs 15 residues. The CDR3 region has the DNA TGTGCCAGCAGTGTCGGACTAGCGGAATACAATGAGCAGTTCTTC. Translation gives CASSVGLAEYNEQFF.